This TCR beta chain was observed in a study of blood T cell repertoires in COVID-19. Study information: T cells, B-cell-depleted T cells, or PBMCs supplied cDNA or gDNA.

The CDR3 contains 13 residues. V gave up 4 bases and J gave up 2 bases; unmatched junction bases: 1. Per the germline V gene, CDR1 is SQVTM and CDR2 is ANQGSEA. Sequencing was performed with immunoSEQ multiplex PCR; in TCRdb, only in-frame clones are kept and a portion is missing. The sample gives 84,000 or so clones, approximately 92% of which show up once; roughly 5.9% is in the top ten. The sequencing input was peripheral blood. The TCR originated in a woman aged 60-75 years with active COVID-19. The chain joins TRBV29-1 to TRBJ1-2; 10 bases line up with TRBD1. The CDR3 loop reads CSVGQGANYGYTF. As DNA, the CDR3 is TGCAGCGTTGGACAGGGGGCCAACTATGGCTACACCTTC.